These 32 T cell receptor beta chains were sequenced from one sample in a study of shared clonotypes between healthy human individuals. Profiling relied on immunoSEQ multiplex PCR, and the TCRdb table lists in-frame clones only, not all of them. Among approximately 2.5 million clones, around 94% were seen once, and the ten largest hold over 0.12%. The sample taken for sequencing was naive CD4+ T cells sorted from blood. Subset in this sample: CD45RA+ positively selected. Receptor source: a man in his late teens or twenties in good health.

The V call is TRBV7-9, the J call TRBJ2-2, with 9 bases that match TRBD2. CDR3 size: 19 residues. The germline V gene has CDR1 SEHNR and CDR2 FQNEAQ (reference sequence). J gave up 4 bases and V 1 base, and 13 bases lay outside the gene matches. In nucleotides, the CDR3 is TGTGCCAGCAGCTTAGGGACTAGCGACCTTAAAACCCTCACCGGGGAGCTGTTTTTT. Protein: CASSLGTSDLKTLTGELFF.

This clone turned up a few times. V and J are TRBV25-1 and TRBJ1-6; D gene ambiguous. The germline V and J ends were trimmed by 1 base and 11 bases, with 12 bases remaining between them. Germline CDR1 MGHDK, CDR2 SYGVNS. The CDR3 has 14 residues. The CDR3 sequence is CASSELRLRAPLHF. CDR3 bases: TGTGCCAGCAGTGAATTGCGGCTAAGAGCACCCCTCCACTTT.

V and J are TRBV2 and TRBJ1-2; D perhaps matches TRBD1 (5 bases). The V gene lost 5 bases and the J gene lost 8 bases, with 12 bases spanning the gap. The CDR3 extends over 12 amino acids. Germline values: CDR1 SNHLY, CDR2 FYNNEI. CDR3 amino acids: CASSLRVGGYTF. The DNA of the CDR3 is TGTGCCAGCAGTCTCAGGGTAGGAGGCTACACCTTC.

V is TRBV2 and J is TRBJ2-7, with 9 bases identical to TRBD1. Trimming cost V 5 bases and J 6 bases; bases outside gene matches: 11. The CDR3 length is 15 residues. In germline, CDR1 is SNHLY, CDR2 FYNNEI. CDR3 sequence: CASSRQGGSPGEQYF. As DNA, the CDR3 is TGTGCCAGCAGTCGACAGGGGGGCTCCCCGGGCGAGCAGTACTTC.

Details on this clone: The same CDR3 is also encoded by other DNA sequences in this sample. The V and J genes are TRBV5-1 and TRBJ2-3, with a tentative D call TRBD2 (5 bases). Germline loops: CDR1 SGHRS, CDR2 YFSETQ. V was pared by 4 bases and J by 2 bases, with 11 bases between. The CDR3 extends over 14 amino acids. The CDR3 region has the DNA TGCGCCAGCAGCGTGACCGGGGACACAGATACGCAGTATTTT. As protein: CASSVTGDTDTQYF.

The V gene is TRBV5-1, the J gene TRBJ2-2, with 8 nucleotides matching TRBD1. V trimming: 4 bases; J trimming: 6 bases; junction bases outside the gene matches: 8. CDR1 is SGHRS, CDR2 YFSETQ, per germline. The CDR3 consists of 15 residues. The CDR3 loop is CASSTGQGQSGELFF. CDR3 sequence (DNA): TGCGCCAGCAGCACAGGACAGGGTCAATCCGGGGAGCTGTTTTTT.

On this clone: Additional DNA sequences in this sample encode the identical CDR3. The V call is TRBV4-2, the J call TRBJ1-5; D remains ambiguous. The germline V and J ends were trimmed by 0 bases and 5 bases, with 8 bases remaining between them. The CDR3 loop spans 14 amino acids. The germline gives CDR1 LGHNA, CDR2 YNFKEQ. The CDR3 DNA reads TGTGCCAGCAGCCAAGATAGAGGTGATCAGCCCCAGCATTTT. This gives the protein CASSQDRGDQPQHF.

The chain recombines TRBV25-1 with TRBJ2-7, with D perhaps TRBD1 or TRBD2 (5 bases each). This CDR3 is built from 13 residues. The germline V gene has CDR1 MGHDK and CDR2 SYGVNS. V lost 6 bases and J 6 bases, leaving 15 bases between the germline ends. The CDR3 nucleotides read TGTGCCAGCAGGGGGGACCCCCTCCCCGAGCAGTACTTC. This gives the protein CASRGDPLPEQYF.

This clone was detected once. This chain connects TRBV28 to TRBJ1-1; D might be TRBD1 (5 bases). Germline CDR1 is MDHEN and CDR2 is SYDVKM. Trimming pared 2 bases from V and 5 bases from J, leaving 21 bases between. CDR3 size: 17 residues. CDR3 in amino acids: CASSLLTGTGEGTEAFF. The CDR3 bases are TGTGCCAGCAGTTTACTGACCGGGACGGGGGAAGGGACTGAAGCTTTCTTT. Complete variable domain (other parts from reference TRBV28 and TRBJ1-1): DVKVTQSSRYLVKRTGEKVFLECVQDMDHENMFWYRQDPGLGLRLIYFSYDVKMKEKGDIPEGYSVSREKKERFSLILESASTNQTSMYLCASSLLTGTGEGTEAFFGQGTRLTVV.

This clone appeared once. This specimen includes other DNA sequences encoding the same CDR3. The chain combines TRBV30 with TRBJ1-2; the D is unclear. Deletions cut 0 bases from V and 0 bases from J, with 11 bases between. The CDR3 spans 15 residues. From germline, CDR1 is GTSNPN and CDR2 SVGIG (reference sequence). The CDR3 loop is CAWSVRREANYGYTF. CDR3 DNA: TGTGCCTGGAGTGTACGCCGTGAAGCTAACTATGGCTACACCTTC.

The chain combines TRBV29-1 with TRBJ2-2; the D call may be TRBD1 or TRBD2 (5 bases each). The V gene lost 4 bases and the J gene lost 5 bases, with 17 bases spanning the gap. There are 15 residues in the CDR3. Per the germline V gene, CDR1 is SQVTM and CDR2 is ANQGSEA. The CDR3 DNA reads TGCAGCGTTGGAAGAGGGACGGAGCCTACCGGGGAGCTGTTTTTT. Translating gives CSVGRGTEPTGELFF.

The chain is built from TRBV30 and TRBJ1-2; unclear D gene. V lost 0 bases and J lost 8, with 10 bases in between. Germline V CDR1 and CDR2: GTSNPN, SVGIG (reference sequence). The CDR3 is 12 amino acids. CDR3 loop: CAWSVLGKGYTF. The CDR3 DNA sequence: TGTGCCTGGAGTGTACTAGGGAAAGGCTACACCTTC.

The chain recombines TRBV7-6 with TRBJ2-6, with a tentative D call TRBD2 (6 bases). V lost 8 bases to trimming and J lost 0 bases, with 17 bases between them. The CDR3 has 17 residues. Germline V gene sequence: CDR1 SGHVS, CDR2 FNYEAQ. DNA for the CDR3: TGTGCCAGCGGCTCCGGGACTTTGTCCTCTGGGGCCAACGTCCTGACTTTC. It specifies CASGSGTLSSGANVLTF.

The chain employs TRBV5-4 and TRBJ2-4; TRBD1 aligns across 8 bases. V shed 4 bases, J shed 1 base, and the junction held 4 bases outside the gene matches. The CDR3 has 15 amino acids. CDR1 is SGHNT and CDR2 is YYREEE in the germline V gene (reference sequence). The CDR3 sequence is CASSKQGVAKNIQYF. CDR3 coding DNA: TGTGCCAGCAGCAAACAGGGGGTGGCCAAAAACATTCAGTACTTC.

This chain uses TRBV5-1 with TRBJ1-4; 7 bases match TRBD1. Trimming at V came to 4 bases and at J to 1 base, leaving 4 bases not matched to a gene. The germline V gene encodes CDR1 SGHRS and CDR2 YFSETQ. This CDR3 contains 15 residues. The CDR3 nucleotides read TGCGCCAGCAGCAACAGGGGCGTAACTAATGAAAAACTGTTTTTT. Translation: CASSNRGVTNEKLFF.

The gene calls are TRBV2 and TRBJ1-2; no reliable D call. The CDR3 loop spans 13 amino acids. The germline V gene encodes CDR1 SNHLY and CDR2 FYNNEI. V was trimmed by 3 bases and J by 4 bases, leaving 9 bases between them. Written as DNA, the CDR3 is TGTGCCAGCAGTGATGGCCAGAGCTATGGCTACACCTTC. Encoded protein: CASSDGQSYGYTF.

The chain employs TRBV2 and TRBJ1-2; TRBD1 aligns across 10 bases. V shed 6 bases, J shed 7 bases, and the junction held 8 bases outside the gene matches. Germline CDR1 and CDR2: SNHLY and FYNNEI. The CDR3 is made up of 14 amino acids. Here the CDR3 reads CASSLTGGEGGYTF. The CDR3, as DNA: TGTGCCAGCAGCTTGACAGGGGGCGAGGGTGGCTACACCTTC.

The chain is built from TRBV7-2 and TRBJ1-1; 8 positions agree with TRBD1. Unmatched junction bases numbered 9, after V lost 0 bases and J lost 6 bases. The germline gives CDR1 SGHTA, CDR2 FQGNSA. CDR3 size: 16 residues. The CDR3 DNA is TGTGCCAGCAGCTTAGCGCGTACAGGGGGAGGAGCTGAAGCTTTCTTT. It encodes CASSLARTGGGAEAFF. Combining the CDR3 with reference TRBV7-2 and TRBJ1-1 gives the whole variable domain GAGVSQSPSNKVTEKGKDVELRCDPISGHTALYWYRQSLGQGLEFLIYFQGNSAPDKSGLPSDRFSAERTGGSVSTLTIQRTQQEDSAVYLCASSLARTGGGAEAFFGQGTRLTVV.

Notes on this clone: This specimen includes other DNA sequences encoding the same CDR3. The CDR3 reads CASSLDSYNQPQHF. The CDR3 DNA reads as TGTGCCAGCAGCCTAGACAGCTACAATCAGCCCCAGCATTTT. V gene TRBV7-2 combines with J gene TRBJ1-5; maybe TRBD1 (5 bases). Trimming left V 5 bases short and J 3 bases short, with 11 bases between. Per germline, CDR1 SGHTA and CDR2 FQGNSA. This CDR3 spans 14 amino acids.

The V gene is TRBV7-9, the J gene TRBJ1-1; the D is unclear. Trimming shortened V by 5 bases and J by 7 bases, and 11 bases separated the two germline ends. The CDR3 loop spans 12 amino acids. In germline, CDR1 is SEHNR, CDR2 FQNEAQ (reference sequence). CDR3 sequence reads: CASSMGGLEAFF. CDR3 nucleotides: TGTGCCAGCAGCATGGGAGGGCTTGAAGCTTTCTTT.

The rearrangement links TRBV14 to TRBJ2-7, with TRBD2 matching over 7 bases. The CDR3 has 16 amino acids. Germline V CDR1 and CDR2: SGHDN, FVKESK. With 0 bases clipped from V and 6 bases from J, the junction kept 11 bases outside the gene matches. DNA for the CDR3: TGTGCCAGCAGCCAAGATCGGGGGTGGGAGGGCCTCGAGCAGTACTTC. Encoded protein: CASSQDRGWEGLEQYF.

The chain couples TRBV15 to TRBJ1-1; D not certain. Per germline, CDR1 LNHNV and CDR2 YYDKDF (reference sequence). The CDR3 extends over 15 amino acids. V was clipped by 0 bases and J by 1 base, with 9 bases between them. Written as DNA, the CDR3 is TGTGCCACCAGCAGAGATCCCGGGAAGAACACTGAAGCTTTCTTT. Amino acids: CATSRDPGKNTEAFF.

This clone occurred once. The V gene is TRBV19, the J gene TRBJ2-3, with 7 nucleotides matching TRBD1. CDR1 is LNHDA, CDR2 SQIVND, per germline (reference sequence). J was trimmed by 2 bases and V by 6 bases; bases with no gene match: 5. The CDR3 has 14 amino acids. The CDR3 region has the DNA TGTGCCAGTAGGAAAACAGGGGTCACAGATACGCAGTATTTT. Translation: CASRKTGVTDTQYF.

The CDR3 bases are TGTGCCAGCAGCTTAGGACCGAGGACAGGGGCCAAGACCCAGTACTTC. Translation gives CASSLGPRTGAKTQYF. The chain recombines TRBV11-2 with TRBJ2-5, with 9 bases fitting TRBD1. CDR1 SGHAT and CDR2 FQNNGV come from the germline V gene. The CDR3 has 16 residues. V lost 1 base and J lost 6; bases outside the gene matches: 9.

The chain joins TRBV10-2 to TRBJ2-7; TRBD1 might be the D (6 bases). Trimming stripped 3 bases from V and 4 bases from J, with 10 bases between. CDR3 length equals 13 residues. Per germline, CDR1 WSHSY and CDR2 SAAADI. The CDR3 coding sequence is TGCGCCAGCAGTGAATTCAGGGGATACGAGCAGTACTTC. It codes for CASSEFRGYEQYF.

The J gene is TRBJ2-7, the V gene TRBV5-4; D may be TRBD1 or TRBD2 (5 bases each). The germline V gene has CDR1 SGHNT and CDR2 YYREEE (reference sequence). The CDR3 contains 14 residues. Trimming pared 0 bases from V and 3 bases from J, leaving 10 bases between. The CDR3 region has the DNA TGTGCCAGCAGCTTGGGGGGGACCCACTACGAGCAGTACTTC. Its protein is CASSLGGTHYEQYF.

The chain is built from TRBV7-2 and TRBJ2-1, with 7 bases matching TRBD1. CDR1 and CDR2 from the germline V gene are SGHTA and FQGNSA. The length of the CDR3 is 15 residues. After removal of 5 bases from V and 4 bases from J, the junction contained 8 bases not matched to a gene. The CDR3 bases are TGTGCCAGCAGCCGGACAGGCGGGCCTTACAATGAGCAGTTCTTC. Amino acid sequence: CASSRTGGPYNEQFF.

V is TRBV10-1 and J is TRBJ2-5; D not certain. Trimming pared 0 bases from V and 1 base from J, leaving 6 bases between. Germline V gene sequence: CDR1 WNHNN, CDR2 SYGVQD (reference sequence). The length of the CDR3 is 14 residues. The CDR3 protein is CASSESGIQETQYF. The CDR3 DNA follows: TGCGCCAGCAGTGAGTCGGGGATCCAAGAGACCCAGTACTTC.

The CDR3 here is CASSPRGETQYF. CDR3 DNA sequence: TGTGCCAGCAGCCCGAGGGGGGAGACCCAGTACTTC. V is TRBV5-6 and J is TRBJ2-5; TRBD1 might be the D (6 bases). The V end was cut by 4 bases, the J end by 5 bases, with 9 bases between. CDR3 length equals 12 residues. Germline V CDR1 and CDR2: SGHDT, YYEEEE.

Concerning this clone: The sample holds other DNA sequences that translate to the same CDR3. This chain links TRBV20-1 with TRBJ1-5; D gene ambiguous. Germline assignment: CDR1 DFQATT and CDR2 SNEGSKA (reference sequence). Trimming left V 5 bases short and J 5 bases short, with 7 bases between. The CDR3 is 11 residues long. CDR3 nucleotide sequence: TGCAGTGCTCAAGAGGATCAGCCCCAGCATTTT. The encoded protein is CSAQEDQPQHF.

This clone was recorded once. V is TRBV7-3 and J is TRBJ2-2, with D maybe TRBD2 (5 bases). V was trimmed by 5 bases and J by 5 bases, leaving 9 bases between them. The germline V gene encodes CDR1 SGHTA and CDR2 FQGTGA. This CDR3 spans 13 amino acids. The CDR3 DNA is TGTGCCAGCAGCCGGGGAAGAACCGGGGAGCTGTTTTTT. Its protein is CASSRGRTGELFF.

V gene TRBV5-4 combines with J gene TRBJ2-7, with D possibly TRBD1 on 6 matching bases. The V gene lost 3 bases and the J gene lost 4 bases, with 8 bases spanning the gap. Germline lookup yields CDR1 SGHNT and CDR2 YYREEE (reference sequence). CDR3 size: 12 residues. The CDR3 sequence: CASSWDTYEQYF. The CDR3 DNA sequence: TGTGCCAGCAGCTGGGACACGTACGAGCAGTACTTC.